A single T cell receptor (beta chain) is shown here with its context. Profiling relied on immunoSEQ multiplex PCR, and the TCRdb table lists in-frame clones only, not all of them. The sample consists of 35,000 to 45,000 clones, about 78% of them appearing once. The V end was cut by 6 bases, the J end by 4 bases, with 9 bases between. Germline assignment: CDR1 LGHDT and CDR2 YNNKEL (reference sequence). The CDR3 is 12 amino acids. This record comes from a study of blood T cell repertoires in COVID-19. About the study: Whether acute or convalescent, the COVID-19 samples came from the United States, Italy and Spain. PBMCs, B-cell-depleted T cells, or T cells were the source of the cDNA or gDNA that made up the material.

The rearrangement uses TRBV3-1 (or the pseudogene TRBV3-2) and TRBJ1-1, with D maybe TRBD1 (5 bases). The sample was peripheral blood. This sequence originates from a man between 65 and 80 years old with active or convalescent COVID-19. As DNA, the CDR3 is TGTGCCAGCAGTCCCACAGGCACTGAAGCTTTCTTT. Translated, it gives CASSPTGTEAFF.